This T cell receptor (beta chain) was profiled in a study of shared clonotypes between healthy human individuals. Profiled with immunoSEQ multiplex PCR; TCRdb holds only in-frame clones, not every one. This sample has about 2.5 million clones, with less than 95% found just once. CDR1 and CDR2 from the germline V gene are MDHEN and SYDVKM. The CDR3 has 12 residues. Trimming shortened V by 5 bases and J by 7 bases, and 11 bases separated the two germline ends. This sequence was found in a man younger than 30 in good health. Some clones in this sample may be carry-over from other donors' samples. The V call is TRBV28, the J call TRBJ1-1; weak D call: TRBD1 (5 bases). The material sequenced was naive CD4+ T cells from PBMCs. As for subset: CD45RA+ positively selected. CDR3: CASSPGPLEAFF. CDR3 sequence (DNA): TGTGCCAGCAGTCCAGGGCCGCTTGAAGCTTTCTTT.